Sequencing of this T cell receptor (beta chain) was carried out in a study of blood T cell repertoires in COVID-19 (dated by TCRdb to 2018 to 2020). About the investigation overall: Samples covering the acute and convalescent phases of COVID-19 were provided by collaborators in the United States, Italy and Spain. The prospective study material was composed of cDNA or gDNA derived from T cells, B-cell-depleted T cells, or PBMCs. Subjects who had been exposed to COVID-19, were actively infected with it, or had recovered from it provided the deeply sampled blood TCRbeta repertoires that made up the dataset. A freely available public database, intended as a resource for researchers studying the immune response to SARS-CoV-2, is where the repertoires were released. The samples were drawn from the first 160 participants of the ongoing ImmuneRACE study and from roughly 1,300 subjects provided by 6 global collaborators. A de-identified subject ID, COVID-19 status, age in years and sex were almost always included in the sample metadata. Where HLA class I and class II types were available, the types were taken from metadata supplied by the sample provider, not from assay-based typing.

Collaborating institutions collected whole blood in K2EDTA tubes following their own protocols. For TCRbeta analysis, collaborators shipped samples as frozen whole blood, isolated PBMCs, or DNA extracted from either of those sample types. Regarding this clone: Its antigen is currently not known. No much larger clonotype is one base removed from it; base qualities were not supplied.

TCRbeta CDR3 regions were amplified from genomic DNA by means of the immunoSEQ Assay, a bias-controlled multiplex PCR. The authors' analysis ran thus. The number of nucleated cells in each sample was estimated by amplification of reference gene primers within the assay. To quantify the absolute abundance of each unique TCRbeta CDR3 rearrangement, sequence reads were collapsed and filtered. For each sample, productive Simpson clonality was calculated as the square root of Simpson's diversity index over productive rearrangements. Sourced from immuneACCESS, this table was stored by TCRdb with only in-frame sequences that have V and J called. A share of the clones is absent; for the studies checked, an unresolved V gene accounts for under half, and the remainder has no known explanation. V and J calls and clone size are copied from that table; D and trimming were computed from the DNA. The sample contains approximately 120,000 clones, about 83% of them found a single time. The ten biggest clones cover 5% to 6% of the sample.

Beyond this particular receptor, the publication reports: Clinical and demographic metadata were provided uncurated, with the amount varying by source and participant.

The CDR3 starts with the cysteine, ends with the phenylalanine, and has 15 residues. The sequence is cut down to CDR3 DNA, 45 bases in frame from base 1. The germline ends are 13 bases apart after V is trimmed by 1 base and J by 6 bases. The germline V gene sets CDR1 to SGHTA and CDR2 to FQGNSA. The clonotype was recovered from a human donor in a cohort sampled during active COVID-19. The chain joins TRBV7-2 to TRBJ1-5; no D gene call is confident. Sequencing used peripheral blood. CDR3 loop: CASSLGSSSSQPQHF. At the DNA level, the sequence is TGTGCCAGCAGCTTAGGTAGTTCGAGTAGTCAGCCCCAGCATTTT.